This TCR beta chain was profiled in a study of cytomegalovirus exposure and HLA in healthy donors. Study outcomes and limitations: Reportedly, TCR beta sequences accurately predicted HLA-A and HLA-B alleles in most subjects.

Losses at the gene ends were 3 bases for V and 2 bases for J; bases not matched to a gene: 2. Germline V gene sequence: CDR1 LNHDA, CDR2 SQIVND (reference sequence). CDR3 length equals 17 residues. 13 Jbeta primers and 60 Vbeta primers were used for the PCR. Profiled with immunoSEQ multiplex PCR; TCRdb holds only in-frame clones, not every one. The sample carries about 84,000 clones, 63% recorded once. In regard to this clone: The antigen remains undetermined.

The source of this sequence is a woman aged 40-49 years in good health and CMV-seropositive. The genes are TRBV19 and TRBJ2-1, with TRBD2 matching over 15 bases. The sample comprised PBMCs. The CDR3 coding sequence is TGTGCCAGTAGTATGGGACTAGCGGGAGGTACCTACAATGAGCAGTTCTTC. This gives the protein CASSMGLAGGTYNEQFF.